This TCR beta chain was obtained from a study of T and B cells in COVID-19 patients. Study background: Blood was sampled from COVID-19 patients who were either actively infected or recovered. About 90% of the roughly 20 active-infection patients had comorbidities associated with unfavorable COVID-19 outcome.

Blood genomic DNA input for TRB amplification was 250-500 ng. This clonotype was recorded many times. BIOMED2 TRB-A/B primer pools were used in multiplex TRB PCR. TCRdb itself ran the multiplex PCR reads through MiXCR, one entry per CDR3 protein. The table lists 950 to 1,100 distinct CDR3 sequences, 15% to 20% of them singletons. V was trimmed by 4 bases and J by 0 bases, leaving 10 bases between them. From germline, CDR1 is MGHDK and CDR2 SYGVNS. The CDR3 spans 15 residues. The origin of this receptor is a human donor with active COVID-19. What was sequenced was blood. The chain joins TRBV25-1 to TRBJ2-1; D might be TRBD1 or TRBD2, each matching 5 bases. In DNA, the CDR3 is TGTGCCAGCAGTGTGGGGGTAAGCTCCTACAATGAGCAGTTCTTC. Its protein product is CASSVGVSSYNEQFF.